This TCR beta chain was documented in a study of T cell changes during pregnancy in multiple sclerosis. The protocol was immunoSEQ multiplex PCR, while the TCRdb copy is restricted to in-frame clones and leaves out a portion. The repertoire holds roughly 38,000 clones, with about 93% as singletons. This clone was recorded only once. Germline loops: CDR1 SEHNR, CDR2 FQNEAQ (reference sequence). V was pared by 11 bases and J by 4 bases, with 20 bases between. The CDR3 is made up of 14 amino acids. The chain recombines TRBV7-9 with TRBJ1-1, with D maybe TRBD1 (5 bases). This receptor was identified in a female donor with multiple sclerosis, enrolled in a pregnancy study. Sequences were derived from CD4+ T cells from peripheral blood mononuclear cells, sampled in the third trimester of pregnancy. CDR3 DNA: TGTGCCGGCACCGAGGTCCAGGGCCGCACTGAAGCTTTCTTT. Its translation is CAGTEVQGRTEAFF.